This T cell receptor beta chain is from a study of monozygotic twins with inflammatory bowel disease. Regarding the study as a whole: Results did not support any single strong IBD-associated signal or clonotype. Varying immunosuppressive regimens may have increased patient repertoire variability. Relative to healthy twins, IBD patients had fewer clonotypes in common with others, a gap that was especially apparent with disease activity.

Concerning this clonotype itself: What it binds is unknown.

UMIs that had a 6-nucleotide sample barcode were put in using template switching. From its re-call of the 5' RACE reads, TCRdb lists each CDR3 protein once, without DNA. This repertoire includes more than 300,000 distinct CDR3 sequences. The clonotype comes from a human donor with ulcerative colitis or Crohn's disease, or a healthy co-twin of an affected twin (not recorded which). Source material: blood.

CDR3 residues: CACSVQRQNTEAFF. The chain couples TRBV30 to TRBJ1-1. The CDR3 is 14 amino acids. Per germline, CDR1 GTSNPN and CDR2 SVGIG (reference sequence).